The clone carrying this T cell receptor beta chain appeared once. The record originates from a study of T cell responses to AZD1222 COVID-19 vaccine. The V gene end was trimmed by 7 bases and the J gene end by 10 bases; junction bases not matched to a gene: 14. This CDR3 is built from 15 residues. Germline loops: CDR1 LNHDA, CDR2 SQIVND (reference sequence). The data were produced by immunoSEQ multiplex PCR, yet TCRdb's version contains in-frame clones alone and is incomplete. This sample has about 140,000 clones, with about 90% found just once. The chain recombines TRBV19 with TRBJ2-1, with 9 bases aligning to TRBD2. The sample consisted of peripheral blood, taken 28 days after the second AZD1222 dose. This sequence was found in an adult who received the AZD1222 COVID-19 vaccine. The CDR3 DNA sequence: TGTGCCAGTAATCCGCTCGCGGGAGGGCCCCGGGAGCAGTTCTTC. Translation: CASNPLAGGPREQFF.